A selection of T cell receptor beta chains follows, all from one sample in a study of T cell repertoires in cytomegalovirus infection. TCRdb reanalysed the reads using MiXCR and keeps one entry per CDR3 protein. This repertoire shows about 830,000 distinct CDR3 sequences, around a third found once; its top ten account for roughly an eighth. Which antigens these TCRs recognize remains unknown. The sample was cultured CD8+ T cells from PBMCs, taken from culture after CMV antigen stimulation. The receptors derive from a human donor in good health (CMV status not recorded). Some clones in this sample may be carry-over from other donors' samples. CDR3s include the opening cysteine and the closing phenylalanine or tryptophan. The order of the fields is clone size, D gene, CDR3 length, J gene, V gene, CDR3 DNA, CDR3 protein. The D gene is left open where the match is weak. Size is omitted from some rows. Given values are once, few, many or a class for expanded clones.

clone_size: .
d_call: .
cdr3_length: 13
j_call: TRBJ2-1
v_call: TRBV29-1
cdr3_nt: TGCAGCGGGAAGTCAGGGAACTACAATGAGCAGTTCTTC
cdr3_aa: CSGKSGNYNEQFF

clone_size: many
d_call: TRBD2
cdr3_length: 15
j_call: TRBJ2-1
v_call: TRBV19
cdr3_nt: TGTGCCAGTAGCCTTGGCCGGGGGGGCTACAATGAGCAGTTCTTC
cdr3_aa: CASSLGRGGYNEQFF

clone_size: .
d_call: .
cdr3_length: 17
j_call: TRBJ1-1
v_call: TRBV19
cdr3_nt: TGTGCCAGTAGTATTGGAGGGGCGCGTCGCATGAACACTGAAGTTTTCTTT
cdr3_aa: CASSIGGARRMNTEVFF

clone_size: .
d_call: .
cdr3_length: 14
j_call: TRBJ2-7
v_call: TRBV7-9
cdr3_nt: TGTGCCAGCAGCTTACCCCGAGCGCCCTACGAGCAGTACTTC
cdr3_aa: CASSLPRAPYEQYF

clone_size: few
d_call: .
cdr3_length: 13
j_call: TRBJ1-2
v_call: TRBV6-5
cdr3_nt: TGTGCCAGCAGTAAGGGACGGATATATGGCTACACCTTC
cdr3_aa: CASSKGRIYGYTF

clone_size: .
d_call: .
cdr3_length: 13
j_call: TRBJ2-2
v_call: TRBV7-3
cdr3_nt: TGTGCCAGCAGCCCCGAAGAGCCCGGGGAGCTGTTTTTT
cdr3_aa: CASSPEEPGELFF

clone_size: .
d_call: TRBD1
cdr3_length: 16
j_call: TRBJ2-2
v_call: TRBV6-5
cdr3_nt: TGTGCCAGCAGTTACCCGGGACAGGCGAACACCGGGGAGCTGTTTTTT
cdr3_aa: CASSYPGQANTGELFF

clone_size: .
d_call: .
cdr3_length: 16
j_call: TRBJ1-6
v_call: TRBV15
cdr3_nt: TGTGCCACCAGCAGAGATTTAAGGGACAAACTTTCACCCCTCCACTTT
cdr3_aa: CATSRDLRDKLSPLHF

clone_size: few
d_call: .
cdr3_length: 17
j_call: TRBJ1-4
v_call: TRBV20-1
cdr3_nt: TGCAGTGCTAGAGCCGGTGAGACCCCTGCAACTAATGAAAAACTGTTTTTT
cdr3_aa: CSARAGETPATNEKLFF

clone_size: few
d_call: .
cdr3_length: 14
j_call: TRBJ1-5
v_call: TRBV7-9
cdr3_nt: TGTGCCAGCAGCCAAGGGGGAAACAATCAGCCCCAGCATTTT
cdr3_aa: CASSQGGNNQPQHF